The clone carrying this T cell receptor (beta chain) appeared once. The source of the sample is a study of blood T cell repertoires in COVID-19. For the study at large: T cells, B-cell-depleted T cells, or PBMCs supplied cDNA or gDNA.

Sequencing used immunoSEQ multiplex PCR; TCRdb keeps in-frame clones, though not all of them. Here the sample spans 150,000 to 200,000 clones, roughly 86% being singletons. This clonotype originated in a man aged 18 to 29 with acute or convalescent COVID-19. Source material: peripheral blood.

This CDR3 is CAISSSGGLGEKLFF. The CDR3 nucleotides read TGTGCCATCAGCTCCTCGGGGGGGCTGGGTGAAAAACTGTTTTTT. The V gene is TRBV10-3, the J gene TRBJ1-4; D possibly corresponds to TRBD1 (6 bases). This CDR3 has 15 residues. Trimming took 6 bases from V and 7 from J, leaving 18 bases between them. Germline-derived CDR1 and CDR2 are ENHRY and SYGVKD.